The rows below give T cell receptor beta chains drawn from one sample of a study of T cells in Graves' hyperthyroidism and ophthalmopathy. In TCRdb, the multiplex PCR reads were re-called with MiXCR into one record per CDR3 protein. The table records about 290,000 distinct CDR3 sequences, roughly 13% of them present only once. Source material: blood. The receptor set was obtained from a woman aged 40 to 50 with Graves' hyperthyroidism. CDR3s include the opening cysteine and the closing phenylalanine or tryptophan. The D gene is left open where the match is weak. Clone sizes are given selectively: once, few, many, or a class where the clone is expanded.

j_call | v_call | clone_size | d_call | cdr3_aa | cdr3_nt
TRBJ2-5 | TRBV20-1 | - | TRBD2 | CSASIAGGVGEETQYF | TGCAGCGCTTCGATAGCGGGAGGAGTAGGTGAAGAGACCCAGTACTTC
TRBJ2-7 | TRBV11-2 | - | TRBD2 | CASSQGTSLARQYF | TGTGCCAGCAGCCAGGGGACTAGCTTGGCTCGGCAGTACTTC
TRBJ1-4 | TRBV6-1 | many | - | CASRETNEKLFF | TGTGCCAGCAGAGAGACTAATGAAAAACTGTTTTTT
TRBJ2-3 | TRBV12-3/TRBV12-4 | many | - | CASSFVLGGARTDTQYF | TGTGCCAGCAGTTTTGTCCTAGGGGGGGCACGCACAGATACGCAGTATTTT
TRBJ1-1 | TRBV2 | many | - | CASSDREDTEAFF | TGTGCCAGCAGCGACCGGGAGGACACTGAAGCTTTCTTT
TRBJ2-7 | TRBV9 | few | TRBD2 | CASSARGRANEQYF | TGTGCCAGCAGCGCTCGGGGGAGGGCCAACGAGCAGTACTTC
TRBJ1-1 | TRBV28 | many | - | CASSVGTGRNTEAFF | TGTGCCAGCAGCGTCGGGACGGGTAGGAACACTGAAGCTTTCTTT
TRBJ2-7 | TRBV11-2 | many | TRBD1 | CASSSPRGDRGKTYEQYF | TGTGCCAGCAGCTCGCCACGGGGGGACAGGGGGAAGACCTACGAGCAGTACTTC
TRBJ2-5 | TRBV7-9 | many | - | CASSLGGYQETQYF | TGTGCCAGCAGCTTAGGGGGGTACCAAGAGACCCAGTACTTC
TRBJ2-1 | TRBV6-1 | - | - | CASSELRNRYNEQFF | TGTGCCAGCAGTGAACTCCGAAACAGGTACAATGAGCAGTTCTTC
TRBJ2-1 | TRBV5-6 | few | - | CASSYDSYNEQFF | TGTGCCAGCAGCTACGACAGTTACAATGAGCAGTTCTTC
TRBJ1-1 | TRBV28 | many | - | CASSRRFGGALNTEAFF | TGTGCCAGCAGCCGACGGTTCGGAGGGGCTTTGAACACTGAAGCTTTCTTT
TRBJ2-3 | TRBV27 | few | TRBD1 | CASSLLTGAQDTQYF | TGTGCCAGCAGTTTATTAACAGGGGCCCAAGATACGCAGTATTTT
TRBJ2-5 | TRBV15 | - | - | CATGGGQETQYF | TGTGCCACCGGGGGAGGCCAAGAGACCCAGTACTTC
TRBJ2-1 | TRBV7-9 | - | TRBD2 | CASSNALAGDNEQFF | TGCGCCAGCAGCAACGCCCTAGCGGGGGACAATGAGCAGTTCTTC
TRBJ2-7 | TRBV2 | many | TRBD1 | CASKGQSLGEQYF | TGTGCCAGCAAGGGACAGTCCCTGGGCGAGCAGTACTTC
TRBJ1-4 | TRBV7-6 | - | - | CASSPVYEKLFF | TGTGCCAGCAGCCCTGTGTATGAAAAACTGTTTTTT
TRBJ2-3 | TRBV20-1 | many | TRBD1 | CSAPRGRVTDTQYF | TGCAGTGCCCCGAGGGGGCGGGTAACAGATACGCAGTATTTT
TRBJ1-6 | TRBV4-1 | - | - | CASSQDGQGYSPLHF | TGCGCCAGCAGCCAAGATGGGCAGGGTTACTCACCCCTCCACTTT
TRBJ2-3 | TRBV19 | many | - | CASSMGGTDTQYF | TGTGCCAGTAGTATGGGAGGAACAGATACGCAGTATTTT
TRBJ2-7 | TRBV6-1 | few | - | CASSAQVGEQYF | TGTGCCAGCAGTGCCCAAGTCGGGGAGCAGTACTTC
TRBJ2-2 | TRBV3-1 | few | - | CASSQDWGLTTGELFF | TGTGCCAGCAGCCAAGATTGGGGCCTAACGACCGGGGAGCTGTTTTTT
TRBJ1-6 | TRBV12-3/TRBV12-4 | - | - | CASTSDWYNSPLHF | TGTGCCAGCACCAGCGACTGGTATAATTCACCCCTCCACTTT
TRBJ1-5 | TRBV19 | many | - | CASSDQGSNQPQHF | TGTGCCAGTAGTGACCAGGGGAGCAATCAGCCCCAGCATTTT
TRBJ2-7 | TRBV4-1 | few | TRBD1 | CASSPPTGVDEQYF | TGCGCCAGCAGCCCTCCGACAGGGGTTGACGAGCAGTACTTC
TRBJ2-7 | TRBV15 | - | TRBD1 | CATSSNRGIGYEQYF | TGTGCCACCAGCAGCAACAGGGGAATCGGCTACGAGCAGTACTTC
TRBJ1-5 | TRBV20-1 | many | - | CSATRTVNQPQHF | TGCAGTGCAACCCGGACTGTCAATCAGCCCCAGCATTTT
TRBJ1-1 | TRBV10-1 | many | - | CASSGHVQGQAFF | TGCGCCAGCAGTGGGCACGTACAGGGTCAAGCTTTCTTT
TRBJ2-5 | TRBV10-3 | many | - | CAISESQVQETQYF | TGTGCCATCAGTGAGTCACAGGTTCAGGAGACCCAGTACTTC
TRBJ2-4 | TRBV6-2/TRBV6-3 | many | - | CASSSHGSAKNIQYF | TGTGCCAGCAGTTCCCACGGGAGCGCCAAAAACATTCAGTACTTC
TRBJ1-4 | TRBV5-1 | - | TRBD1 | CASSPGQAPNEKLFF | TGCGCCAGCAGCCCTGGACAGGCCCCAAATGAAAAACTGTTTTTT
TRBJ2-3 | TRBV4-2 | - | - | CASSQATTTDTQYF | TGTGCCAGCAGCCAAGCGACCACCACAGATACGCAGTATTTT
TRBJ2-1 | TRBV7-2 | many | - | CASSKEQGRTEQFF | TGTGCCAGCAGCAAAGAACAGGGGAGGACTGAGCAGTTCTTC
TRBJ2-1 | TRBV28 | - | TRBD1 | CASSFQSPGTGWASGNEQFF | TGTGCCAGCAGTTTTCAAAGTCCCGGGACAGGCTGGGCGTCCGGGAATGAGCAGTTCTTC
TRBJ2-2 | TRBV13 | few | TRBD2 | CASSLLASGNTGELFF | TGTGCCAGCAGCTTATTGGCTAGCGGGAACACCGGGGAGCTGTTTTTT
TRBJ1-3 | TRBV5-1 | many | - | CASSLGQTSGNTIYF | TGCGCCAGCAGCTTGGGACAGACCTCTGGAAACACCATATATTTT
TRBJ2-1 | TRBV7-9 | - | - | CAGSLGRVGHSSYNEQLF | TGTGCCGGCAGCTTAGGGAGAGTGGGCCACAGCTCCTACAATGAGCAGCTCTTC
TRBJ1-1 | TRBV7-9 | many | - | CASSLRGYDEAFF | TGTGCCAGCAGCTTAAGGGGATACGATGAAGCTTTCTTT
TRBJ1-5 | TRBV20-1 | - | - | CSARVGQSNQPQHF | TGCAGTGCTAGGGTCGGACAAAGCAATCAGCCCCAGCATTTT
TRBJ2-3 | TRBV25-1 | few | TRBD1 | CASSVQGGADTQYF | TGTGCCAGCAGTGTACAGGGGGGCGCAGATACGCAGTATTTT
TRBJ1-1 | TRBV28 | many | - | CASSLAPPSTAFF | TGTGCCAGCAGTTTGGCCCCCCCAAGTACAGCTTTCTTT
TRBJ2-1 | TRBV10-2 | - | - | CASSPGTPSYNEQFF | TGCGCCAGCAGCCCCGGGACTCCTTCCTACAATGAGCAGTTCTTC
TRBJ2-1 | TRBV20-1 | many | - | CSALAESSYNEQFF | TGCAGTGCCTTAGCGGAGAGCTCCTACAATGAGCAGTTCTTC
TRBJ2-7 | TRBV11-3 | many | TRBD2 | CASSLEGLAGAEQYF | TGTGCCAGCAGCTTGGAAGGACTAGCGGGAGCGGAGCAGTACTTC
TRBJ2-7 | TRBV11-2 | many | - | CASSLSAGTFQGAEQYF | TGTGCCAGCAGCTTATCCGCAGGTACATTCCAGGGAGCCGAGCAGTACTTC
TRBJ1-6 | TRBV28 | many | TRBD1 | CASTGGQPHSPLHF | TGTGCCAGCACGGGGGGACAGCCACATTCACCCCTCCACTTT
TRBJ2-1 | TRBV6-1 | - | - | CASSRLPGNEQFF | TGTGCCAGCAGCCGCCTTCCGGGCAATGAGCAGTTCTTC
TRBJ1-1 | TRBV12-3/TRBV12-4 | many | TRBD1 | CASSGSGRGLVVALTPDRYAEAFF | TGTGCCAGCAGTGGCTCGGGCAGGGGGCTTGTGGTGGCCCTGACGCCCGATCGTTATGCTGAAGCTTTCTTT
TRBJ1-3 | TRBV20-1 | - | - | CSPNGDEYF | TGCAGTCCCAATGGGGACGAATATTTT
TRBJ2-1 | TRBV6-1 | many | - | CASSVPLLVAMNEQFF | TGTGCCAGCAGTGTACCCTTGCTGGTAGCTATGAATGAGCAGTTCTTC
TRBJ2-3 | TRBV4-1 | - | - | CASTDPRTRDTQYF | TGCGCCAGCACAGATCCGAGGACCCGCGATACGCAGTATTTT
TRBJ1-1 | TRBV6-1 | many | - | CASSPVQAPMNTEAFF | TGTGCCAGCAGCCCCGTACAGGCCCCTATGAACACTGAAGCTTTCTTT
TRBJ2-5 | TRBV29-1 | few | - | CSVAQMGETQYF | TGCAGCGTTGCGCAGATGGGGGAGACCCAGTACTTC
TRBJ1-5 | TRBV19 | few | TRBD1 | CASSMGPGGPDNQPQHF | TGTGCCAGTAGTATGGGCCCAGGGGGTCCTGACAATCAGCCCCAGCATTTT
TRBJ1-2 | TRBV2 | many | - | CASSPRRGAGYGYTF | TGTGCCAGCAGCCCAAGGAGGGGGGCGGGCTATGGCTACACCTTC
TRBJ2-1 | TRBV24-1 | - | - | CATSAGQGYNEQFF | TGTGCCACCAGTGCCGGACAAGGGTACAATGAGCAGTTCTTC
TRBJ2-3 | TRBV7-8 | few | - | CASSQSSNPGLGNRDTQYF | TGTGCCAGCAGCCAATCTTCAAACCCGGGACTTGGGAATCGTGATACGCAGTATTTT
TRBJ2-3 | TRBV6-1 | few | - | CASSPMAGTDTQYF | TGTGCCAGCAGCCCTATGGCAGGCACAGATACGCAGTATTTT